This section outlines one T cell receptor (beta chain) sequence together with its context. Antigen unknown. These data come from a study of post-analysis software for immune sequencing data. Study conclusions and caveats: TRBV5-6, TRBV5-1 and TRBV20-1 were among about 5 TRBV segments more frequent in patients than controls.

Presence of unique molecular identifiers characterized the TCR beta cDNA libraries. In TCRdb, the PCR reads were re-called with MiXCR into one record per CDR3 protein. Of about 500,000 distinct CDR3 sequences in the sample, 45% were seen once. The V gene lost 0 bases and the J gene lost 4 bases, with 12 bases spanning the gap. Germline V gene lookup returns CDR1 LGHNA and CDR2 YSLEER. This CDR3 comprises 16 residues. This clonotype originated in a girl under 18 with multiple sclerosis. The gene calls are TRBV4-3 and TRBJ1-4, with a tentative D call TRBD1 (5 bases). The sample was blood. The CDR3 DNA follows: TGCGCCAGCAGCCAAGATCTTTTGAGGGGTAATGAAAAACTGTTTTTT. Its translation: CASSQDLLRGNEKLFF.